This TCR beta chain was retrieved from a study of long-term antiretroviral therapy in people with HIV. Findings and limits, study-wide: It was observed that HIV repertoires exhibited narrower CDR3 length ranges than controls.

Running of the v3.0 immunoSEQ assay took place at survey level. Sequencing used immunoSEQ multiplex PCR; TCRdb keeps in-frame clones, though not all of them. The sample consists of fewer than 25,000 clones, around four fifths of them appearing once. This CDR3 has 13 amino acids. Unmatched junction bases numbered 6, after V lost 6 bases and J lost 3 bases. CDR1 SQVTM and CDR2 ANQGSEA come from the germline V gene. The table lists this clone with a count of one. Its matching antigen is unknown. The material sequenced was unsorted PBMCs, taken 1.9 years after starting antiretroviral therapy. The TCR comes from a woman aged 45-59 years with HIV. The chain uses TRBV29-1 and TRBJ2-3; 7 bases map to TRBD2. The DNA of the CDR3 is TGCAGCGTCAGCGGGATAGTGACAGATACGCAGTATTTT. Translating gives CSVSGIVTDTQYF.